What follows are 13 T cell receptor beta chains derived from one specimen sequenced in a study of post-analysis software for immune sequencing data. Whole-study results and caveats: Four to six TRBV segments were more frequent in patients than controls; TRBV5-6, TRBV5-1 and TRBV20-1 belonged to this group.

Antigens of these TCRs are unknown. TCR beta cDNA libraries had unique molecular identifiers. TCRdb ran MiXCR on the PCR reads and lists one entry per CDR3 protein. The table shows 600,000 to 750,000 distinct CDR3 sequences, with approximately 60% occurring only once. The specimen sequenced was blood. These receptors came from a girl aged 2-10 years with multiple sclerosis.

The V and J genes are TRBV27 and TRBJ2-6, with D tentatively TRBD1 or TRBD2 (6 bases each). The CDR3 totals 18 residues. Deletions cut 2 bases from V and 0 bases from J, with 14 bases between. CDR1 and CDR2 (germline): MNHEY, SMNVEV (reference sequence). CDR3 nucleotide sequence: TGTGCCAGCAGTTTACTCGGGGGCCAGGCCTCTGGGGCCAACGTCCTGACTTTC. Translation: CASSLLGGQASGANVLTF.

The chain couples TRBV12-3 or TRBV12-4 to TRBJ2-1; the match to TRBD2 covers 7 bases. V lost 5 bases and J lost 0; bases outside the gene matches: 16. This CDR3 is 19 amino acids long. Written as DNA, the CDR3 is TGTGCCAGCAGTCCCCATACCAGCGGGGCTTCCAGCTCCTACAATGAGCAGTTCTTC. Amino acid sequence: CASSPHTSGASSSYNEQFF.

The chain recombines TRBV25-1 with TRBJ2-7; 9 bases match TRBD2. The J call may be incorrect, as the DNA end agrees better with TRBJ2-5. The CDR3 runs 16 residues. CDR1 is MGHDK, CDR2 SYGVNS, per germline. The CDR3 reads CASSPPGLAQQETQYF. CDR3 in DNA: TGTGCCAGCAGTCCTCCAGGACTAGCGCAGCAAGAGACCCAGTACTTC.

The chain uses TRBV5-1 and TRBJ2-7; 7 positions agree with TRBD1. Gene TRBJ2-5 matches the end of the DNA better, so the J call may be wrong. CDR3 size: 15 residues. Germline loops: CDR1 SGHRS, CDR2 YFSETQ. For the CDR3, the DNA is TGCGCCAGCAGCTTGGGGTCGACAGGGAGAGAGACCCAGTACTTC. Translating gives CASSLGSTGRETQYF.

This clonotype has more than one count but fewer than ten. The V and J genes are TRBV5-4 and TRBJ2-4, with TRBD1 matching over 8 bases. CDR3 length equals 15 residues. V was pared by 3 bases and J by 7 bases, with 9 bases of the junction left unmatched. CDR1 is SGHNT, CDR2 YYREEE, per germline (reference sequence). The chain's CDR3 is CASSSRTGSANIQYF. The CDR3 nucleotides are TGTGCCAGCAGCTCGCGGACAGGGTCGGCGAACATTCAGTACTTC.

This chain joins TRBV6-1 and TRBJ2-1, with D possibly being TRBD1 (6 bases). The CDR3 is made up of 14 amino acids. Trimming took 4 bases from V and 3 from J, leaving 10 bases between them. Germline CDR1 and CDR2: MNHNS and SASEGT. CDR3 in DNA: TGTGCCAGCAGTGGGTTAGGGGGCTACAATGAGCAGTTCTTC. It codes for CASSGLGGYNEQFF.

The chain has TRBV7-2 and TRBJ2-1, with TRBD2 matching 15 bases. CDR3 length: 16 residues. V was clipped by 1 base and J by 9 bases; unmatched bases: 4. Germline V gives CDR1 SGHTA, CDR2 FQGNSA. The DNA for the CDR3 is TGTGCCAGCAGCTTAGAAGGACTAGCGGGGGGGGTTGAGCAGTTCTTC. This gives the protein CASSLEGLAGGVEQFF.

Only a few counts were recorded for this clonotype. This rearrangement joins TRBV5-1 to TRBJ2-7, with D maybe TRBD1 (6 bases). The CDR3 length is 16 residues. Trimming removed 3 bases from V and 4 bases from J, with 20 bases in between. Germline CDR1 and CDR2: SGHRS and YFSETQ. The CDR3 protein is CASSSGTSPTSYEQYF. The CDR3 DNA reads TGCGCCAGCAGCTCGGGGACATCACCCACTTCTTACGAGCAGTACTTC.

As regards this clonotype: Just one base apart from a much larger clone, this may be a read error. This chain uses TRBV20-1 with TRBJ2-7; D is undetermined. Germline loops: CDR1 DFQATT, CDR2 SNEGSKA (reference sequence). This CDR3 is 14 amino acids long. CDR3 loop: CGAREADGTYEQYF. The CDR3 DNA is TGCGGTGCTAGAGAGGCGGACGGAACCTACGAGCAGTACTTC.

The J gene is TRBJ2-1, the V gene TRBV20-1, with 12 bases matching TRBD2. V lost 0 bases and J lost 2; bases outside the gene matches: 8. Germline V gene data show CDR1 as DFQATT and CDR2 as SNEGSKA (reference sequence). This CDR3 is built from 18 residues. As DNA, the CDR3 is TGCAGTGCTAGAGATCGGTGGACTAGCGGGGCCCCCTACAATGAGCAGTTCTTC. It translates to CSARDRWTSGAPYNEQFF.

The chain joins TRBV6-2 or TRBV6-3 to TRBJ2-7; 10 bases are shared with TRBD2. Germline V gene data show CDR1 as MNHEY and CDR2 as SVGEGT. Trimming removed 5 bases from V and 4 bases from J; junction bases left unmatched: 14. This CDR3 contains 17 residues. CDR3: CASSPREGLAQHYEQYF. In DNA form, the CDR3 reads TGTGCCAGCAGTCCTCGAGAGGGACTAGCGCAACATTACGAGCAGTACTTC.

This clonotype was detected a few times. The gene calls are TRBV28 and TRBJ2-3; D unresolved. Trimming stripped 3 bases from V and 6 bases from J, with 22 bases between. The CDR3 contains 17 residues. Germline V gene sequence: CDR1 MDHEN, CDR2 SYDVKM. DNA for the CDR3: TGTGCCAGCAGTTTGAGAGGTTATGGCAGCCCCAGGGATACGCAGTATTTT. It yields the protein CASSLRGYGSPRDTQYF. Combining the CDR3 with reference TRBV28 and TRBJ2-3 gives the whole variable domain DVKVTQSSRYLVKRTGEKVFLECVQDMDHENMFWYRQDPGLGLRLIYFSYDVKMKEKGDIPEGYSVSREKKERFSLILESASTNQTSMYLCASSLRGYGSPRDTQYFGPGTRLTVL.

The chain uses TRBV6-6 and TRBJ2-1, with TRBD2 identical over 7 bases. Per germline, CDR1 MNHNY and CDR2 SVGAGI (reference sequence). CDR3 length: 13 amino acids. V was clipped by 3 bases and J by 8 bases; unmatched bases: 4. CDR3: CASSYRREYEQFF. The CDR3 DNA follows: TGTGCCAGCAGTTATCGGCGGGAGTATGAGCAGTTCTTC.